These 27 T cell receptor beta chains were sequenced from one sample in a study of cytomegalovirus exposure and HLA in healthy donors. 60 Vbeta and 13 Jbeta primers were used in PCR. Clones were sequenced by immunoSEQ multiplex PCR, and TCRdb holds only the in-frame ones, with some missing. The table has over 50,000 clones, about 81% seen once. The sequenced sample consisted of PBMCs. The receptors stem from a man between 45 and 60 years old in good health and CMV-seropositive.

The J gene is TRBJ2-1, the V gene TRBV7-8, with D tentatively TRBD2 (6 bases). This CDR3 has 14 amino acids. CDR1 and CDR2 (germline): SGHVS, FQNEAQ. Trimming cost V 1 base and J 6 bases, with 10 bases left between them. CDR3: CASSLVLAINEQFF. The CDR3 region has the DNA TGTGCCAGCAGCTTAGTACTAGCCATCAATGAGCAGTTCTTC.

The genes are TRBV4-3 and TRBJ2-3; D gene uncertain. V lost 5 bases and J lost 5, with 11 bases in between. CDR3 size: 13 residues. Germline V CDR1 and CDR2: LGHNA, YSLEER. CDR3 residues: CASSTVEQDTQYF. For the CDR3, the DNA is TGCGCCAGCAGCACCGTCGAACAAGATACGCAGTATTTT.

The chain joins TRBV30 to TRBJ1-1; D is ambiguous. CDR1 is GTSNPN and CDR2 is SVGIG in the germline V gene (reference sequence). The ends were cut back, 2 bases at V and 4 bases at J, with 8 bases in the middle. This CDR3 contains 12 residues. CDR3 sequence: CAWSPTRTEAFF. The CDR3 DNA is TGTGCCTGGAGTCCAACACGCACTGAAGCTTTCTTT.

V and J are TRBV6-4 and TRBJ2-3; 14 bases match TRBD2. With V trimmed by 3 bases and J by 6 bases, 2 bases remained unmatched. Germline V CDR1 and CDR2: MRHNA, SNTAGT. CDR3 length: 15 residues. In DNA, the CDR3 is TGTGCCAGCAGTGAAGGGACTAGCGGGAGTGATACGCAGTATTTT. Translation gives CASSEGTSGSDTQYF.

V and J are TRBV15 and TRBJ2-5, with 13 positions matching TRBD2. The DNA end lines up better with TRBJ2-7; the J call may be wrong. CDR3 size: 17 residues. In germline, CDR1 is LNHNV, CDR2 YYDKDF (reference sequence). In DNA, the CDR3 is TGTGCCACCAGCGCACGACTAGCGGGAGGAGGTTCCGACGAGCAGTACTTC. This sequence encodes CATSARLAGGGSDEQYF.

This clone was found a few times. The chain employs TRBV5-1 and TRBJ1-2; 8 nucleotides match TRBD1. Germline CDR1 reads SGHRS; CDR2 reads YFSETQ. The CDR3 totals 14 residues. V shed 2 bases, J shed 2 bases, and the junction held 2 bases outside the gene matches. The CDR3 nucleotides are TGCGCCAGCAGCTTCAGGACAGGGAACTATGGCTACACCTTC. Its protein product is CASSFRTGNYGYTF.

The chain joins TRBV7-5 to TRBJ2-7; the table's D call, TRBD2, has no DNA check behind it. TRBV7-5 counts as a pseudogene. The CDR3 extends over 15 amino acids. CDR3 bases: TGTGTCAGACCCGCCAAGCGGGAGGGCCCATACGAGCAGTACTTC. Translated: CVRPAKREGPYEQYF.

This rearrangement joins TRBV6-5 to TRBJ1-1; D ambiguous. Deletions cut 6 bases from V and 8 bases from J, with 10 bases between. CDR3 length: 11 amino acids. CDR1 is MNHEY and CDR2 is SVGAGI in the germline V gene. CDR3 in DNA: TGTGCCAGCAGGGCGGGTCCGGAAGCTTTCTTT. Translating gives CASRAGPEAFF.

In DNA form, the CDR3 reads TGTGCCAGCAGTTACCTTAGCGGGGGGACATCCTACGAGCAGTACTTC. Protein: CASSYLSGGTSYEQYF. This chain links TRBV6-5 with TRBJ2-5; TRBD2 aligns across 10 bases. The DNA end lines up better with TRBJ2-7; the J call may be wrong. Germline CDR1 and CDR2: MNHEY and SVGAGI. This CDR3 is 16 amino acids long.

The CDR3 nucleotides read TGCGCCAGCAGCCTAGCGGGATTGACAGATACGCAGTATTTT. The encoded protein is CASSLAGLTDTQYF. This chain connects TRBV5-1 to TRBJ2-3; 9 bases are shared with TRBD2. The germline V gene has CDR1 SGHRS and CDR2 YFSETQ. This CDR3 is 14 amino acids long. Trimming took 4 bases from V and 3 from J; bases not matched to a gene: 3.

V gene TRBV9 combines with J gene TRBJ2-5; D gene uncertain. CDR1 and CDR2 (germline): SGDLS, YYNGEE. Trimming pared 3 bases from V and 0 bases from J, leaving 12 bases between. This CDR3 is built from 15 residues. The CDR3 nucleotides read TGTGCCAGCAGCGAGACTCTTTTGTACCAAGAGACCCAGTACTTC. Its protein is CASSETLLYQETQYF.

This clone has only a few counts. The same CDR3 also results from other DNA sequences found in this sample. V is TRBV28 and J is TRBJ2-1; D ambiguous. Trimming removed 3 bases at V and 4 bases at J, with 19 bases between. CDR1 MDHEN and CDR2 SYDVKM come from the germline V gene. The CDR3 totals 17 residues. For the CDR3, the DNA is TGTGCCAGCAGTTTGGAGCCTATCGAACGGTATTACAATGAGCAGTTCTTC. Its protein product is CASSLEPIERYYNEQFF.

The chain links TRBV9 to TRBJ2-7; maybe TRBD2 (5 bases). The CDR3 totals 15 residues. Between the trimmed V and J ends, which lost 0 bases and 2 bases, there was a span of 12 bases. CDR1 and CDR2 from the germline V gene are SGDLS and YYNGEE. The CDR3 loop reads CASSVGVGAAYEQYF. For the CDR3, the DNA is TGTGCCAGCAGCGTAGGTGTGGGAGCGGCCTACGAGCAGTACTTC. Filled out from reference TRBV9 and TRBJ2-7, the complete variable domain reads DSGVTQTPKHLITATGQRVTLRCSPRSGDLSVYWYQQSLDQGLQFLIQYYNGEERAKGNILERFSAQQFPDLHSELNLSSLELGDSALYFCASSVGVGAAYEQYFGPGTRLTVT.

In nucleotides, the CDR3 is TGTGCCAGCAGCTTGAGTAGCGGGGGTGCCTACGGGGAGCTGTTTTTT. Residues: CASSLSSGGAYGELFF. V and J are TRBV5-6 and TRBJ2-2; 9 positions match TRBD2. This CDR3 spans 16 amino acids. J was trimmed by 7 bases and V by 1 base; bases with no gene match: 8. Germline-derived CDR1 and CDR2 are SGHDT and YYEEEE. The variable domain in full, completed from reference TRBV5-6 and TRBJ2-2, reads DAGVTQSPTHLIKTRGQQVTLRCSPKSGHDTVSWYQQALGQGPQFIFQYYEEEERQRGNFPDRFSGHQFPNYSSELNVNALLLGDSALYLCASSLSSGGAYGELFFGEGSRLTVL.

A few counts support this clone. A junction end diverges from the germline sequence, so it may reflect a read error. V gene TRBV6-5 combines with J gene TRBJ1-2; D is possibly TRBD1 (5 bases). The CDR3 spans 14 residues. CDR1 and CDR2 from the germline V gene are MNHEY and SVGAGI. The CDR3 sequence: CASSYSTSGPGYPF. The CDR3 DNA follows: TGTGCCAGCAGTTACTCCACCTCAGGGCCCGGCTACCCCTTC.

The chain has TRBV5-1 and TRBJ1-3; 10 bases are shared with TRBD1. Per germline, CDR1 SGHRS and CDR2 YFSETQ. This CDR3 contains 15 residues. V lost 3 bases to trimming and J lost 3 bases; unmatched junction nucleotides: 3. The DNA of the CDR3 is TGCGCCAGCAGCTACTGGACAGGGGGTGGAAACACCATATATTTT. This translates into CASSYWTGGGNTIYF.

V and J are TRBV14 and TRBJ2-5, with TRBD2 matching 11 bases. The CDR3 spans 17 residues. Germline V gene data show CDR1 as SGHDN and CDR2 as FVKESK. V was clipped by 1 base and J by 4 bases; unmatched bases: 8. The CDR3 DNA sequence: TGTGCCAGCAGCCAAGCCACACCCGGACTAGCGGGAGAGACCCAGTACTTC. It encodes CASSQATPGLAGETQYF.

The rearrangement links TRBV18 to TRBJ2-3; D is unclear. Germline-derived CDR1 and CDR2 are KGHSH and LQKENI. Trimming removed 4 bases from V and 0 bases from J, with 5 bases in between. This CDR3 is 13 amino acids long. As DNA, the CDR3 is TGTGCCAGCTCACATACTAGCACAGATACGCAGTATTTT. Its protein product is CASSHTSTDTQYF.

At least ten counts were recorded for this clone. A far larger clone lies a single base away; this is likely a read error. Other DNA sequences from this sample encode an identical CDR3 as well. The chain has TRBV4-3 and TRBJ2-1; D is uncertain. The length of the CDR3 is 17 residues. Looked up from germline, CDR1 is LGHNA and CDR2 is YSLEER. V lost 0 bases to trimming and J lost 3 bases, with 15 bases between them. The CDR3 region is CASSQDLIVLIYNEQFF. CDR3 nucleotides: TGCGCCAGCAGCCAAGATCTGATCGTACTCATCTACAATGAGCAGTTCTTC.

The gene calls are TRBV27 and TRBJ2-6, with D uncertain. V was cut by 8 bases and J by 5 bases, with 10 bases left in between. The V gene's germline CDR1 is MNHEY and CDR2 SMNVEV (reference sequence). The CDR3 spans 13 residues. CDR3 in amino acids: CASGQLRANVLTF. CDR3 bases: TGTGCCAGCGGGCAGCTACGGGCCAACGTCCTGACTTTC.

The rearrangement joins TRBV6-5 to TRBJ1-1; the D is unclear. The CDR3 consists of 13 residues. Trimming cost V 5 bases and J 11 bases, with 18 bases left between them. CDR1 and CDR2 from the germline V gene are MNHEY and SVGAGI. The CDR3 here is CASSEAWEGVAFF. CDR3 nucleotide sequence: TGTGCCAGCAGTGAAGCATGGGAGGGTGTGGCTTTCTTT.

The CDR3 here is CSGGDPEAFF. CDR3 in DNA: TGCAGCGGCGGCGACCCTGAAGCTTTCTTT. V usage is TRBV29-1 and J usage is TRBJ1-1, with unresolved D. Germline assignment: CDR1 SQVTM and CDR2 ANQGSEA. Trimming removed 7 bases from V and 6 bases from J, with 9 bases in between. There are 10 residues in the CDR3.

CDR3 bases: TGCGCCAGCAGCCAAGCCGGGACAGGCCGCAGTGAGCAGTACTTC. This translates into CASSQAGTGRSEQYF. V is TRBV4-1 and J is TRBJ2-5, with 8 bases that match TRBD1. From germline, CDR1 is MGHRA and CDR2 YSYEKL. The CDR3 loop spans 15 amino acids. Germline trimming cut 1 base from V and 11 bases from J; bases unmatched to any gene: 12.

V gene TRBV29-1 combines with J gene TRBJ2-2, with D tentatively TRBD1 (6 bases). The end of the DNA fits TRBJ1-1 better, so the J call may be wrong. The germline V gene has CDR1 SQVTM and CDR2 ANQGSEA. There are 11 residues in the CDR3. CDR3 coding DNA: TGCAGCGTTGAAGAAGGTCAGGGGGCTTTCTTT. Its translation is CSVEEGQGAFF.

The chain combines TRBV19 with TRBJ2-1, with TRBD2 identical over 12 bases. V lost 1 base, J lost 7 bases, and 11 bases stayed unmatched. There are 18 residues in the CDR3. Per the germline V gene, CDR1 is LNHDA and CDR2 is SQIVND (reference sequence). CDR3 bases: TGTGCCAGTAGTATAGCCCCCTCTAGCGGGAGGGCAGAGAATGAGCAGTTCTTC. Its protein product is CASSIAPSSGRAENEQFF.

In nucleotides, the CDR3 is TGTGCCAGCAGTTTCTCTTTAGGGACTCGGGGCGGGACCCAGTACTTC. Protein product: CASSFSLGTRGGTQYF. The V call is TRBV27, the J call TRBJ2-5, with TRBD2 as a possible D gene (6 bases). Trimming removed 3 bases from V and 7 bases from J, with 21 bases in between. The CDR3 covers 16 residues. Germline loops: CDR1 MNHEY, CDR2 SMNVEV (reference sequence).

The chain joins TRBV2 to TRBJ1-2; unclear D gene. V gave up 3 bases and J gave up 4 bases, with 12 bases separating them. Germline loops: CDR1 SNHLY, CDR2 FYNNEI. CDR3 length: 14 amino acids. Written as DNA, the CDR3 is TGTGCCAGCAGTGATGGGAGGGCAGGCTATGGCTACACCTTC. As protein: CASSDGRAGYGYTF.